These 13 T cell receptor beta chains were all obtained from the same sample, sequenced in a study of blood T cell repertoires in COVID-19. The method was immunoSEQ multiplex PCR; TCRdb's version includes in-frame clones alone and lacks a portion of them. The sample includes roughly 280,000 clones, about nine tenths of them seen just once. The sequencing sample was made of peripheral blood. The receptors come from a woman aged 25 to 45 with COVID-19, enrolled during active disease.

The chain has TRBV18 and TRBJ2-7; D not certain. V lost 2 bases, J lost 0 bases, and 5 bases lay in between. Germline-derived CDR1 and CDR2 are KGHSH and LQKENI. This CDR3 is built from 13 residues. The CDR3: CASSPGSSYEQYF. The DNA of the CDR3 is TGTGCCAGCTCACCAGGCAGCTCCTACGAGCAGTACTTC.

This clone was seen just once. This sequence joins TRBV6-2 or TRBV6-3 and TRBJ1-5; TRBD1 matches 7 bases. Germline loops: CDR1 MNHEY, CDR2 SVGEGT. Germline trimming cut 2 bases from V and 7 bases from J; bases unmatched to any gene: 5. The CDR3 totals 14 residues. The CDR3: CASSYGKGAQPQHF. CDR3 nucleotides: TGTGCCAGCAGTTACGGTAAGGGGGCCCAGCCCCAGCATTTT.

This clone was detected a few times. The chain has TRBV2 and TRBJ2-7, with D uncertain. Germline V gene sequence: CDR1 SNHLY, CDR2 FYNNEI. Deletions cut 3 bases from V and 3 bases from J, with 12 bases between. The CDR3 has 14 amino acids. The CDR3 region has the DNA TGTGCCAGCAGTGAGGGCAATATCGGCTACGAGCAGTACTTC. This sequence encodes CASSEGNIGYEQYF. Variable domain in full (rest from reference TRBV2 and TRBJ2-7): EPEVTQTPSHQVTQMGQEVILRCVPISNHLYFYWYRQILGQKVEFLVSFYNNEISEKSEIFDDQFSVERPDGSNFTLKIRSTKLEDSAMYFCASSEGNIGYEQYFGPGTRLTVT.

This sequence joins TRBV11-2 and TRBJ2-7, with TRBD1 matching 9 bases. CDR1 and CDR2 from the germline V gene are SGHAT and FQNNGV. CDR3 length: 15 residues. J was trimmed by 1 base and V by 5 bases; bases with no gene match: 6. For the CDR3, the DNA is TGTGCCAGCAGCCGGGGGACAGGGATGTCCTACGAGCAGTACTTC. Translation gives CASSRGTGMSYEQYF.

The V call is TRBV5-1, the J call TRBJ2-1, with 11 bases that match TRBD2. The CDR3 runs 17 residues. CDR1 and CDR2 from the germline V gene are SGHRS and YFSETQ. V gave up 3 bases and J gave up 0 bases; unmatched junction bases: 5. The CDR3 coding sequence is TGCGCCAGCAGCTCGCTAACTAGCGGGAGCTCCTACAATGAGCAGTTCTTC. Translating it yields CASSSLTSGSSYNEQFF.

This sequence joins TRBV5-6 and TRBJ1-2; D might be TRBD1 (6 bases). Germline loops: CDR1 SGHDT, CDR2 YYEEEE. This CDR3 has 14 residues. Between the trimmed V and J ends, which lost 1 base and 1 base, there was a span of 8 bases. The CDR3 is CASSLIGGNYGYTF. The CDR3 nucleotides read TGTGCCAGCAGCTTGATAGGGGGTAACTATGGCTACACCTTC.

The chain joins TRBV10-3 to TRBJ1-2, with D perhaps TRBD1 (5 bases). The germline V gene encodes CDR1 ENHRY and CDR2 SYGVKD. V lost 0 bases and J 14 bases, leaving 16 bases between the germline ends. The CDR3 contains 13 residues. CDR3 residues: CAISESGGTAFTF. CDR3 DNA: TGTGCCATCAGTGAGTCGGGAGGGACCGCTTTTACCTTC.

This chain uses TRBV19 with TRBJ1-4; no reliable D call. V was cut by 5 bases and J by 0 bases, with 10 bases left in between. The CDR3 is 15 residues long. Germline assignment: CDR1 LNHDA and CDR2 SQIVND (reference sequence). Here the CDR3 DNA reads TGTGCCAGTAGTCATTTCAGGACAACTAATGAAAAACTGTTTTTT. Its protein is CASSHFRTTNEKLFF.

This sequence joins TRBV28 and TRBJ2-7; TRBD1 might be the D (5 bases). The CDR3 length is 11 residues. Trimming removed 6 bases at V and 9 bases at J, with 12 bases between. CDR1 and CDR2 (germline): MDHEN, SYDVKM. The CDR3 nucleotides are TGTGCCAGCAGACAGGCCTTCGGGCAGTACTTC. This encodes CASRQAFGQYF.

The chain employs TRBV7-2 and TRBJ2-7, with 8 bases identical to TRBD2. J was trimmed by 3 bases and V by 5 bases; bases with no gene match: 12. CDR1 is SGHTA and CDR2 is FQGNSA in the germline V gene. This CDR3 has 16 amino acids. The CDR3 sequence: CASSPHHGRGGYEQYF. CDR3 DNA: TGTGCCAGCAGCCCCCACCACGGGAGGGGTGGCTACGAGCAGTACTTC.

For the CDR3, the DNA is TGTGCCAGCACCACGGACAGGGATCACTCCTACGAGCAGTACTTC. Protein product: CASTTDRDHSYEQYF. The V call is TRBV25-1, the J call TRBJ2-7; 8 bases map to TRBD1. CDR1 MGHDK and CDR2 SYGVNS come from the germline V gene. The CDR3 has 15 residues. After removal of 7 bases from V and 0 bases from J, the junction contained 8 bases not matched to a gene.

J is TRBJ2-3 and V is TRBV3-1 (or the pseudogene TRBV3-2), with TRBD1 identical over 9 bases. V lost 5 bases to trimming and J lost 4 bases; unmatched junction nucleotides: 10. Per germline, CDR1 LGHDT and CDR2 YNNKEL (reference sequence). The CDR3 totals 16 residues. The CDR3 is CASSTWDRVEADTQYF. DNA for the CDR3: TGTGCCAGCAGCACCTGGGACAGGGTGGAGGCAGATACGCAGTATTTT.

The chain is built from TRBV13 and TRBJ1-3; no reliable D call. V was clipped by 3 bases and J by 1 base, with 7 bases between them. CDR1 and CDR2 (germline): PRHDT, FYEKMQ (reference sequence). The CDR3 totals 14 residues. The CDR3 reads CASSFGKSGNTIYF. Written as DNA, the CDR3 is TGTGCCAGCAGCTTCGGGAAATCTGGAAACACCATATATTTT.